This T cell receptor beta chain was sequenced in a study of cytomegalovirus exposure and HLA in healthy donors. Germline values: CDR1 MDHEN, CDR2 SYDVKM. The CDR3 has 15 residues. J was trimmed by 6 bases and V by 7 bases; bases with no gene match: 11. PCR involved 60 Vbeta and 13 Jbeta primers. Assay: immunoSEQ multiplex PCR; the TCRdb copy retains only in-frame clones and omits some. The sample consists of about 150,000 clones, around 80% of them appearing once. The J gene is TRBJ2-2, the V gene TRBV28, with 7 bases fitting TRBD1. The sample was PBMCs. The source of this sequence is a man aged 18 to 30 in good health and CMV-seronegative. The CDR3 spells CASTLGGLYPGELFF. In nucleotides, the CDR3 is TGTGCCAGCACCCTAGGGGGCTTATACCCCGGGGAGCTGTTTTTT. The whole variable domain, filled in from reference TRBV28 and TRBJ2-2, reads DVKVTQSSRYLVKRTGEKVFLECVQDMDHENMFWYRQDPGLGLRLIYFSYDVKMKEKGDIPEGYSVSREKKERFSLILESASTNQTSMYLCASTLGGLYPGELFFGEGSRLTVL.